Presented here are 8 T cell receptor beta chains from one specimen sequenced in a study of CD8 T cells in ankylosing spondylitis. Study-wide results and limits: Roughly eight highly homologous variants made up a TCR beta motif that seemed to typify ankylosing spondylitis blood.

TCRdb re-called the 5' RACE reads with MiXCR, one entry per CDR3 protein. The sample yields a few hundred thousand distinct CDR3 sequences, 10% to 15% seen once. These receptors lack a known antigen. The sequenced sample was blood, either unsorted or a sorted T cell fraction (not recorded which). Receptor source: a male donor with ankylosing spondylitis.

This clonotype was recorded a few times. The chain carries TRBV7-9 and TRBJ1-6; D unresolved. V gave up 5 bases and J gave up 7 bases, with 15 bases separating them. Germline V gene sequence: CDR1 SEHNR, CDR2 FQNEAQ (reference sequence). The CDR3 runs 15 residues. This CDR3 is CASSRATGPNSPLHF. The CDR3 coding sequence is TGTGCCAGCAGCCGTGCTACCGGGCCAAATTCACCCCTCCACTTT. The full variable domain, rest sourced from reference TRBV7-9 and TRBJ1-6, is DTGVSQNPRHKITKRGQNVTFRCDPISEHNRLYWYRQTLGQGPEFLTYFQNEAQLEKSRLLSDRFSAERPKGSFSTLEIQRTEQGDSAMYLCASSRATGPNSPLHFGNGTRLTVT.

The chain employs TRBV6-1 and TRBJ2-1, with 10 bases fitting TRBD1. V lost 7 bases and J lost 8; bases outside the gene matches: 11. The CDR3 sequence is 15 residues long. CDR1 MNHNS and CDR2 SASEGT come from the germline V gene. CDR3 protein: CASMPPGTGVDEQFF. CDR3 nucleotides: TGTGCCAGCATGCCGCCCGGGACAGGGGTGGATGAGCAGTTCTTC.

This clonotype turned up a few times. The chain has TRBV2 and TRBJ2-1; 11 bases are shared with TRBD2. J lost 15 bases, V lost 6 bases, and 13 bases had no gene match. There are 14 residues in the CDR3. Germline assignment: CDR1 SNHLY and CDR2 FYNNEI. CDR3 sequence: CASSIGTSGNPWFF. CDR3 sequence (DNA): TGTGCCAGCAGCATCGGGACTAGCGGAAACCCCTGGTTCTTC. The entire variable domain, with the rest obtained from reference TRBV2 and TRBJ2-1, is as follows: EPEVTQTPSHQVTQMGQEVILRCVPISNHLYFYWYRQILGQKVEFLVSFYNNEISEKSEIFDDQFSVERPDGSNFTLKIRSTKLEDSAMYFCASSIGTSGNPWFFGPGTRLTVL.

The table lists this clonotype with a few counts. The rearrangement joins TRBV29-1 to TRBJ2-3; TRBD2 agrees at 10 bases. Germline-derived CDR1 and CDR2 are SQVTM and ANQGSEA. Losses at the gene ends were 4 bases for V and 5 bases for J; bases not matched to a gene: 6. The CDR3 is 14 residues long. The CDR3 sequence: CSVVSGRARDTQYF. CDR3 nucleotide sequence: TGCAGCGTTGTCAGCGGGAGGGCCAGAGATACGCAGTATTTT.

The chain uses TRBV20-1 and TRBJ2-1; no clear D. There are 10 residues in the CDR3. The germline V gene encodes CDR1 DFQATT and CDR2 SNEGSKA (reference sequence). Trimming cost V 7 bases and J 9 bases, with 10 bases left between them. Here the CDR3 reads CSVTNGEQFF. CDR3 coding DNA: TGCAGTGTAACTAACGGTGAGCAGTTCTTC.

This clonotype was counted ten times or more. The chain employs TRBV12-3 or TRBV12-4 and TRBJ2-5; 8 bases match TRBD2. CDR3 length: 14 residues. V shed 7 bases and J 1 base; nucleotides not matched to a gene: 5. CDR3 sequence reads: CASTISGIQETQYF. The CDR3 DNA follows: TGTGCCAGCACCATTAGCGGGATCCAAGAGACCCAGTACTTC.

This clonotype came up a few times. The chain is built from TRBV4-1 and TRBJ2-2; D not resolved. The CDR3 consists of 14 residues. Between the trimmed V and J ends, which lost 0 bases and 8 bases, there was a span of 10 bases. Germline loops: CDR1 MGHRA, CDR2 YSYEKL. The CDR3 spells CASSQEAAWGELFF. In DNA form, the CDR3 reads TGCGCCAGCAGCCAAGAGGCTGCCTGGGGGGAGCTGTTTTTT.

The rearrangement uses TRBV20-1 and TRBJ2-6; D gene unclear. Trimming removed 7 bases from V and 2 bases from J, with 15 bases in between. Germline V gene sequence: CDR1 DFQATT, CDR2 SNEGSKA (reference sequence). The CDR3 loop spans 15 amino acids. CDR3 sequence reads: CSVTSARAGANVLTF. The CDR3, as DNA: TGCAGTGTTACGTCCGCCCGAGCTGGGGCCAACGTCCTGACTTTC.